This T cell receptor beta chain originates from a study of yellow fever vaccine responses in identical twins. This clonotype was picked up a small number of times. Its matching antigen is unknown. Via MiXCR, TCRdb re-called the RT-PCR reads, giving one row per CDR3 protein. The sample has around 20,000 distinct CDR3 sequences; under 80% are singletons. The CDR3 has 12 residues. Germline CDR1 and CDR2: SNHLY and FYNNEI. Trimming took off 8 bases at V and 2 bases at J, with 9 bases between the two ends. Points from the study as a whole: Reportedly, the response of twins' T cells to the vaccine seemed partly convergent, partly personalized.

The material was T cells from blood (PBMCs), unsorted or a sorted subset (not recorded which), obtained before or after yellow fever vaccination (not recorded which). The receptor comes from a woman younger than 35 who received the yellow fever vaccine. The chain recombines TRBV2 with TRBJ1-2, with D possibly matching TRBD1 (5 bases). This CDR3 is CASVRQNYGYTF. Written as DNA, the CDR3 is TGTGCCAGCGTTCGACAGAACTATGGCTACACCTTC. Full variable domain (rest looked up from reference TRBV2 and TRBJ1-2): EPEVTQTPSHQVTQMGQEVILRCVPISNHLYFYWYRQILGQKVEFLVSFYNNEISEKSEIFDDQFSVERPDGSNFTLKIRSTKLEDSAMYFCASVRQNYGYTFGSGTRLTVV.